Shown below are 15 T cell receptor beta chains from a single sample sequenced in a study of lymphopenia after photon versus proton radiotherapy (dated by TCRdb to between 2018 and 2021). The receptor library was made with the immunoSEQ multiplex PCR assay. TCRdb re-hosts the immuneACCESS table, in-frame sequences only. Its copies lack some clones; in the studies checked, an unresolved V gene accounts for under half of them, and the cause for the rest is not known. The sample profile shows about 40,000 clones; 70% to 90% of them were found once. Around 2.7% of the sample goes to the ten largest clones. The source was peripheral blood, collected from a patient treated with photon-based radiotherapy. The receptors were gathered from a man aged 50-59 years with gastric cancer.

V gene TRBV18 combines with J gene TRBJ1-5, with 8 bases aligning to TRBD1. In germline, CDR1 is KGHSH, CDR2 LQKENI. The CDR3 sequence is 15 residues long. V was pared by 3 bases and J by 2 bases, with 3 bases of the junction left unmatched. The CDR3 loop is CASSPDRGGNQPQHF. In DNA, the CDR3 is TGTGCCAGCTCACCCGACAGGGGTGGCAATCAGCCCCAGCATTTT.

The chain has TRBV30 and TRBJ2-7; D is unresolved. The ends were cut back, 0 bases at V and 0 bases at J, with 3 bases in the middle. The CDR3 consists of 12 residues. Germline V gives CDR1 GTSNPN, CDR2 SVGIG (reference sequence). DNA for the CDR3: TGTGCCTGGAGTGTAGGCTCCTACGAGCAGTACTTC. It encodes CAWSVGSYEQYF.

The chain links TRBV18 to TRBJ2-6; weak D call: TRBD2 (5 bases). Germline lookup yields CDR1 KGHSH and CDR2 LQKENI. The CDR3 runs to 17 residues. Between the trimmed V and J ends, which lost 3 bases and 2 bases, there was a span of 14 bases. The chain's CDR3 is CASSPPPGYAGANVLTF. The CDR3 DNA reads TGTGCCAGCTCACCCCCTCCGGGGTATGCTGGGGCCAACGTCCTGACTTTC.

The rearrangement links TRBV27 to TRBJ1-2; unclear D gene. Trimming shortened V by 4 bases and J by 5 bases, and 17 bases separated the two germline ends. The CDR3 runs 15 residues. CDR1 MNHEY and CDR2 SMNVEV come from the germline V gene (reference sequence). The CDR3 DNA reads as TGTGCCAGCAGTTCCACCCCGGGAGCAGGATATGGCTACACCTTC. Encoded protein: CASSSTPGAGYGYTF.

This clone was observed a single time. The chain employs TRBV7-9 and TRBJ2-5, with 7 positions matching TRBD1. Germline CDR1 and CDR2: SEHNR and FQNEAQ (reference sequence). Trimming took 3 bases from V and 4 from J; bases not matched to a gene: 2. The CDR3 has 13 residues. The CDR3 region has the DNA TGTGCCAGCAGCTTCGGGACAGTAGAGACCCAGTACTTC. It translates to CASSFGTVETQYF.

The chain couples TRBV27 to TRBJ2-1; D may be TRBD2 (5 bases). In germline, CDR1 is MNHEY, CDR2 SMNVEV (reference sequence). The CDR3 consists of 15 residues. V was trimmed by 10 bases and J by 0 bases, leaving 16 bases between them. The CDR3 here is CATNPSADSYNEQFF. The CDR3 bases are TGTGCCACAAACCCCTCAGCGGACTCCTACAATGAGCAGTTCTTC.

V gene TRBV30 combines with J gene TRBJ1-2; D ambiguous. The V end was cut by 1 base, the J end by 13 bases, with 19 bases between. This CDR3 is built from 13 residues. Germline-derived CDR1 and CDR2 are GTSNPN and SVGIG (reference sequence). The CDR3 nucleotides are TGTGCCTGGAGTGCTATTCTGGTCCTAAGGAGCACCTTC. Protein sequence: CAWSAILVLRSTF.

V and J are TRBV21-1 and TRBJ2-4; TRBD2 is taken as the D call from the table, unchecked against the DNA. TRBV21-1 is a recognized pseudogene. This CDR3 region has 14 residues. The CDR3 sequence is CASSNGEGKNIQYF. The DNA for the CDR3 is TGTGCCAGCAGCAATGGGGAGGGGAAAAACATTCAGTACTTC.

The chain combines TRBV6-9 with TRBJ2-1; 8 bases fit TRBD2. Germline loops: CDR1 MNHGY, CDR2 SVAAGI. V dropped 9 bases and J dropped 3; count of bases not matched to a gene: 7. The CDR3 has 14 amino acids. CDR3 in amino acids: CASRAGAYYNEQFF. The CDR3 DNA reads TGTGCCAGTAGAGCGGGAGCCTACTACAATGAGCAGTTCTTC.

This rearrangement joins TRBV5-1 to TRBJ2-3, with D maybe TRBD2 (6 bases). Germline V CDR1 and CDR2: SGHRS, YFSETQ. V was pared by 4 bases and J by 2 bases, with 11 bases between. The CDR3 sequence is 14 residues long. CDR3 nucleotides: TGCGCCAGCAGCCCGCGACTAGACACAGATACGCAGTATTTT. Translated: CASSPRLDTDTQYF.

The chain has TRBV4-2 and TRBJ2-1; D may be TRBD1 or TRBD2 (5 bases each). The CDR3 sequence is 15 residues long. Germline V gene data show CDR1 as LGHNA and CDR2 as YNFKEQ. V was shortened by 0 bases and J by 8 bases, with 14 bases between the two germline ends. The CDR3 nucleotides read TGTGCCAGCAGCCAAGATCCGGGGACGAACGATGAGCAGTTCTTC. Amino acids: CASSQDPGTNDEQFF.

This chain links TRBV5-1 with TRBJ2-7; weak D call: TRBD1 (5 bases). The CDR3 totals 15 residues. Per the germline V gene, CDR1 is SGHRS and CDR2 is YFSETQ. V was pared by 4 bases and J by 1 base, with 15 bases between. CDR3 amino acids: CASSAQGFWSYEQYF. The CDR3 DNA sequence: TGCGCCAGCAGCGCCCAGGGTTTTTGGTCCTACGAGCAGTACTTC.

This chain uses TRBV29-1 with TRBJ1-1; weak D call: TRBD1 (5 bases). CDR3 size: 13 residues. The V gene's germline CDR1 is SQVTM and CDR2 ANQGSEA. Trimming left V 6 bases short and J 6 bases short, with 17 bases between. The CDR3 DNA reads TGCAGCGTCTCCACCAGGGTATCGGCTGAAGCTTTCTTT. Translated: CSVSTRVSAEAFF.

V usage is TRBV5-8 and J usage is TRBJ2-1; no clear D. The CDR3 length is 14 residues. The germline gives CDR1 SGHTS, CDR2 YDEGEE. V dropped 6 bases and J dropped 6 bases, with 16 bases sitting between them. This CDR3 is CASNREVGINEQFF. The CDR3 nucleotides are TGTGCCAGCAACAGAGAGGTCGGAATCAATGAGCAGTTCTTC.

This sequence joins TRBV7-2 and TRBJ1-2, with 7 bases lining up with TRBD1. The CDR3 has 15 residues. V lost 5 bases, J lost 4 bases, and 10 bases stayed unmatched. The germline V gene has CDR1 SGHTA and CDR2 FQGNSA. CDR3 in amino acids: CASSPVTGTAYGYTF. CDR3 DNA: TGTGCCAGCAGCCCAGTAACCGGGACAGCCTATGGCTACACCTTC.